This T cell receptor (beta chain) was retrieved from a study of T cells in women clearing cervical HPV infection. The trim removed 5 bases at V and 8 bases at J, leaving 6 bases unmatched. Germline assignment: CDR1 SGHRS and CDR2 YFSETQ. The CDR3 has 14 residues. Notes on the study in general: Controls had more TRBV6-7 (approximately 0.16%) than cases (roughly 0.11%).

Prevalent HPV16 infections were excluded; only incident single HPV16 infections included. Dot-blot hybridization genotyped cervical HPV amplified with MY09/MY11 PCR. For this clone: What it binds is unknown. The CDR3 end falls 3 residues outside the read, so it is completed with the germline J gene.

Method: immunoSEQ multiplex PCR; TCRdb's copy keeps in-frame clones and lacks some. This sample's table reports 25,000 or so clones. The chain uses TRBV5-1 and TRBJ1-4; TRBD1 matches 10 bases. The sequence came from a woman aged 18 to 69 with a cervical HPV16 infection that either progressed to CIN3+ or cleared (not recorded which). Sequencing input: blood buffy coat. The sequenced part of the CDR3 DNA is TGCGCCAGCAGGATAGGGACAGGGGAAGAAAAA. Translation gives CASRIGTGEEK. The full CDR3 reads CASRIGTGEEKLFF. Using reference TRBV5-1 and TRBJ1-4 for the parts outside the CDR3, the full variable domain is KAGVTQTPRYLIKTRGQQVTLSCSPISGHRSVSWYQQTPGQGLQFLFEYFSETQRNKGNFPGRFSGRQFSNSRSEMNVSTLELGDSALYLCASRIGTGEEKLFFGSGTQLSVL.